This T cell receptor beta chain was captured in a study of persistence of HIV-infected CD4 T cells. Turning to the study itself: A couple of participants gave one leukapheresis sample; others gave up to about 180 mL blood repeatedly.

This was the immunoSEQ version 4 assay in survey mode. Clones were sequenced by immunoSEQ multiplex PCR, and TCRdb holds only the in-frame ones, with some missing. This sample has around 40,000 clones; roughly 90% occur once, and the top ten carry approximately 0.93%. This nonspecific control used anti-CD3/anti-CD28 bead stimulation of CD4+ T cells. CD4+ T cells upregulating both CD40 ligand and CD69 were sorted as responding cells. Adults with HIV-1 started suppressive ART while chronically infected. Donors had CD4+ T cell counts above 400 cells/uL and were CMV-seropositive. V shed 10 bases and J 5 bases; nucleotides not matched to a gene: 13. CDR3 length: 15 residues. Germline V gene sequence: CDR1 MRHNA, CDR2 SNTAGT. Concerning this clone itself: What it binds is not known.

V gene TRBV6-4 combines with J gene TRBJ1-2; the match to TRBD1 covers 10 bases. The origin of this receptor is an adult man with HIV who was CMV-seropositive. The input for sequencing was CD4+ T cells sorted from PBMCs after approximately 20-hour stimulation, taken from a patient who received antiretroviral therapy. The CDR3 region is CATNSRDRGGYGYTF. The CDR3 DNA sequence: TGTGCCACCAATAGCCGGGACAGGGGAGGATATGGCTACACCTTC.